The entry below gives a single TCR beta chain sequence along with its context. Its antigen is not identified. This sample was taken from a study of identical twins. Study conclusions and caveats: In beta out-of-frame sequences, the excess sharing between twins was weaker.

CDR1 and CDR2 from the germline V gene are SGHRS and YFSETQ. This CDR3 is built from 17 residues. Trimming removed 5 bases from V and 3 bases from J; junction bases left unmatched: 14. MiXCR, run by TCRdb on the 5' RACE reads, gives a single entry per CDR3 protein. The sample has 700,000 to 950,000 distinct CDR3 sequences; about 12% are singletons. These data were also reused for a study on yellow fever vaccine responses in identical twins.

The genes are TRBV5-1 and TRBJ2-3; 8 bases match TRBD2. The receptor comes from a woman between 18 and 30 years old in good health. The sample taken for sequencing was PBMCs. CDR3 protein: CASRKDAGGFMTDTQYF. DNA for the CDR3: TGCGCCAGCAGAAAGGACGCGGGGGGCTTTATGACAGATACGCAGTATTTT.